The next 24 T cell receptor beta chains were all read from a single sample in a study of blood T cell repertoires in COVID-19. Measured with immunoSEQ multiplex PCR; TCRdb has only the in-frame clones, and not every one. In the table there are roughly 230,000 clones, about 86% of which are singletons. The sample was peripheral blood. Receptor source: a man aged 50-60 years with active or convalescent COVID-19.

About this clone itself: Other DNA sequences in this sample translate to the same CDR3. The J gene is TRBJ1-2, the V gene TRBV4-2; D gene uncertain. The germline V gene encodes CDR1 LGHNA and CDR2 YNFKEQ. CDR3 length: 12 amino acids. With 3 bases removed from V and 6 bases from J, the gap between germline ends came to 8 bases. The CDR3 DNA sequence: TGTGCCAGCAGCCAGAATCGAGATGGCTACACCTTC. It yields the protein CASSQNRDGYTF.

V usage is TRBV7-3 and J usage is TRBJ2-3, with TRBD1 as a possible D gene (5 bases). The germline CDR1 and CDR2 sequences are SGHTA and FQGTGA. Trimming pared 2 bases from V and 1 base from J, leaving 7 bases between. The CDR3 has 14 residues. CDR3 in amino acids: CASSLSRGTDTQYF. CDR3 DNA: TGTGCCAGCAGCTTATCCAGGGGCACAGATACGCAGTATTTT.

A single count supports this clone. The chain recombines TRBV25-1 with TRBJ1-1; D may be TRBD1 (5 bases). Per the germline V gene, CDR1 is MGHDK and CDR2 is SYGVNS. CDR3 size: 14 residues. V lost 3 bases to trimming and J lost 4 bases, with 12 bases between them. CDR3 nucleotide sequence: TGTGCCAGCAGTGACGGGGGACGCGTCACTGAAGCTTTCTTT. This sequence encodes CASSDGGRVTEAFF.

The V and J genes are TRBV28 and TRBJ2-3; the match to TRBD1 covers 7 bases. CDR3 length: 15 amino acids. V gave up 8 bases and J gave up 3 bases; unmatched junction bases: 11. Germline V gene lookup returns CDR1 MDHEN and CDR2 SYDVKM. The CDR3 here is CASGRPGQLTDTQYF. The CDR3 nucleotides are TGTGCCAGCGGCCGGCCGGGACAGTTGACAGATACGCAGTATTTT.

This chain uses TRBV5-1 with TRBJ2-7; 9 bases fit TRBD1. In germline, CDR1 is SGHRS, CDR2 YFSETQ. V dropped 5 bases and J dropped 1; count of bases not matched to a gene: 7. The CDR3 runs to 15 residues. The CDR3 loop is CASSLQTGGSYEQYF. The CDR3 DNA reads TGCGCCAGCAGTCTCCAGACAGGGGGGTCCTACGAGCAGTACTTC.

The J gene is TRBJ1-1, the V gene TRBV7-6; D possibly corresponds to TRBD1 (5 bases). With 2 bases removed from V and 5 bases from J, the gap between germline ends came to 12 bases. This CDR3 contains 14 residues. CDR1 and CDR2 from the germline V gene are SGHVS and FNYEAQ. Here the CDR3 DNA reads TGTGCCAGCAGCTTACGGGGGTTTGGGACTGAAGCTTTCTTT. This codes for CASSLRGFGTEAFF.

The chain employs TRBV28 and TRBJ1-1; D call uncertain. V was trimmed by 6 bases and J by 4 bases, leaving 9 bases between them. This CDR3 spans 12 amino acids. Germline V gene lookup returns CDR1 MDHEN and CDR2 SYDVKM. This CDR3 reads CASSLRGTEAFF. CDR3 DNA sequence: TGTGCCAGCAGCCTTCGCGGCACTGAAGCTTTCTTT.

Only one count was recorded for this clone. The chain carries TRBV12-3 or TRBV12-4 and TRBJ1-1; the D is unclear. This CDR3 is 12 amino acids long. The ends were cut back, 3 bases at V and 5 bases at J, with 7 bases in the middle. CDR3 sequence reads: CASSFHTTEAFF. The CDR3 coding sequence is TGTGCCAGCAGTTTTCACACAACTGAAGCTTTCTTT.

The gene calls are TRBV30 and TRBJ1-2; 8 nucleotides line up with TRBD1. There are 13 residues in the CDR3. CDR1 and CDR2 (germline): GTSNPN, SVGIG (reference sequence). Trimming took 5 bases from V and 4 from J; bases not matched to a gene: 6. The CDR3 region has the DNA TGTGCCTGGGGACAGGGATTGGGCTATGGCTACACCTTC. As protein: CAWGQGLGYGYTF.

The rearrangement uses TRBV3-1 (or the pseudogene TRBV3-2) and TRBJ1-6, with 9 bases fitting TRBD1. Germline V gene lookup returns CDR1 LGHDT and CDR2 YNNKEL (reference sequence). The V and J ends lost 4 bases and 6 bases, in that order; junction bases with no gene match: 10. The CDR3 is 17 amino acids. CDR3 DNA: TGTGCCAGCAGCCCACATGACAGGGGGATAAGTAATTCACCCCTCCACTTT. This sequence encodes CASSPHDRGISNSPLHF.

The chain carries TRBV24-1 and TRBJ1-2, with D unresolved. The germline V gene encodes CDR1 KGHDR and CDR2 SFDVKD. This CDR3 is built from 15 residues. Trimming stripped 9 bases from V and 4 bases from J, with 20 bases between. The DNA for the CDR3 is TGTGCCACCTCAATCGACGGGGTAATAGGCTATGGCTACACCTTC. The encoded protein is CATSIDGVIGYGYTF.

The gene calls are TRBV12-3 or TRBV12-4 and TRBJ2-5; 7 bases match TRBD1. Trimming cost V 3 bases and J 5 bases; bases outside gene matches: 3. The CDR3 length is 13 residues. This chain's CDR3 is CASSLTGMETQYF. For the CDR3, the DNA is TGTGCCAGCAGTTTGACAGGGATGGAGACCCAGTACTTC.

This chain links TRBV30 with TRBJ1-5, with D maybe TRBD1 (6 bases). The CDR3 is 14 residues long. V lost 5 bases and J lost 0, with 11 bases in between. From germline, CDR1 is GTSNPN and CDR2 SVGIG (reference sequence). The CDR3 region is CAWGGQNSNQPQHF. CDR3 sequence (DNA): TGTGCCTGGGGGGGACAAAATAGCAATCAGCCCCAGCATTTT.

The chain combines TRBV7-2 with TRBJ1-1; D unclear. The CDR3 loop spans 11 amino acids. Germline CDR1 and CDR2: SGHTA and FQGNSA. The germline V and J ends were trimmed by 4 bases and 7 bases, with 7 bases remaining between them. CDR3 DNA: TGTGCCAGCAGCTCAACAGTTGAAGCTTTCTTT. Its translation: CASSSTVEAFF.

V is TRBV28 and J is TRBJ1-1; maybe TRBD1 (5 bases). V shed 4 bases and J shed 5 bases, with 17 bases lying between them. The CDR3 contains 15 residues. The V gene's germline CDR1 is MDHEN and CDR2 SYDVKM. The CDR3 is CASSSPGAGRTEAFF. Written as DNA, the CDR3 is TGTGCCAGCAGTTCTCCTGGGGCAGGACGTACTGAAGCTTTCTTT.

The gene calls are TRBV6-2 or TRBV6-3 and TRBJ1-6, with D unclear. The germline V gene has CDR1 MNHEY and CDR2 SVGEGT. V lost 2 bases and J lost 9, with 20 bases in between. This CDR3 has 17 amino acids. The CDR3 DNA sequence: TGTGCCAGCAGTTACCCTTCGGCGGGCAGGTCGATTTCACCCCTCCACTTT. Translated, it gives CASSYPSAGRSISPLHF.

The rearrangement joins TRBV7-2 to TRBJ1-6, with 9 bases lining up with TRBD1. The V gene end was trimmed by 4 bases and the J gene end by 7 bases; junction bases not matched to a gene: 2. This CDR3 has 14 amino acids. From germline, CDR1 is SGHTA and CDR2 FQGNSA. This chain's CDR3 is CASSWDRANSPLHF. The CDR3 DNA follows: TGTGCCAGCAGCTGGGACAGGGCGAATTCACCCCTCCACTTT. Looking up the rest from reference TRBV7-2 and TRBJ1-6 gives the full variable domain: GAGVSQSPSNKVTEKGKDVELRCDPISGHTALYWYRQSLGQGLEFLIYFQGNSAPDKSGLPSDRFSAERTGGSVSTLTIQRTQQEDSAVYLCASSWDRANSPLHFGNGTRLTVT.

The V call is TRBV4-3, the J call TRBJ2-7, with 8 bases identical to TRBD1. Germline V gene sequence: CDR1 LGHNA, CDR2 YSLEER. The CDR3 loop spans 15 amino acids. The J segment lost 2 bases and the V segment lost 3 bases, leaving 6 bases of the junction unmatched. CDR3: CASSQIGTGAYEQYF. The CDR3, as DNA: TGCGCCAGCAGCCAGATAGGGACAGGCGCCTACGAGCAGTACTTC.

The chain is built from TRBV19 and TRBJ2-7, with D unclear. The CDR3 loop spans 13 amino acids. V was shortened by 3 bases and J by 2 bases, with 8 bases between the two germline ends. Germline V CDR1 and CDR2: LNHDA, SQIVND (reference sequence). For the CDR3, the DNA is TGTGCCAGTAGTATGAGCCTTACCTACGAGCAGTACTTC. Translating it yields CASSMSLTYEQYF. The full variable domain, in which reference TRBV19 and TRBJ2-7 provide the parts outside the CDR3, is DGGITQSPKYLFRKEGQNVTLSCEQNLNHDAMYWYRQDPGQGLRLIYYSQIVNDFQKGDIAEGYSVSREKKESFPLTVTSAQKNPTAFYLCASSMSLTYEQYFGPGTRLTVT.

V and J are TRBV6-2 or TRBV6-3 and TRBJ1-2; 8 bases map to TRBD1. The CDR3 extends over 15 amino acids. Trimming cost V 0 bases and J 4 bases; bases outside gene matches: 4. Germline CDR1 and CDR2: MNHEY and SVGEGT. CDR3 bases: TGTGCCAGCAGTTACTCGCAGGGGGCGGTCTATGGCTACACCTTC. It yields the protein CASSYSQGAVYGYTF.

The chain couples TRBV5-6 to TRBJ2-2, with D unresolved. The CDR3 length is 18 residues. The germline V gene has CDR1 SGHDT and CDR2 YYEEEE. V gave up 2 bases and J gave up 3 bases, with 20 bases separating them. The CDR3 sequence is CASSFFDPPQEDTGELFF. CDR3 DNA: TGTGCCAGCAGCTTTTTTGACCCCCCTCAAGAGGACACCGGGGAGCTGTTTTTT. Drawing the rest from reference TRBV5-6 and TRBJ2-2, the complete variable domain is DAGVTQSPTHLIKTRGQQVTLRCSPKSGHDTVSWYQQALGQGPQFIFQYYEEEERQRGNFPDRFSGHQFPNYSSELNVNALLLGDSALYLCASSFFDPPQEDTGELFFGEGSRLTVL.

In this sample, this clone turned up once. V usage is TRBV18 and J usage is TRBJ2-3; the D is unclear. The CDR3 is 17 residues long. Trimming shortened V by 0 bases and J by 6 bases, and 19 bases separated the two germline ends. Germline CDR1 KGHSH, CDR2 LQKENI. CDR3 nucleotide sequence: TGTGCCAGCTCACCACCAGTTCCGCCGGGTAGGTGGGATACGCAGTATTTT. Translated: CASSPPVPPGRWDTQYF.

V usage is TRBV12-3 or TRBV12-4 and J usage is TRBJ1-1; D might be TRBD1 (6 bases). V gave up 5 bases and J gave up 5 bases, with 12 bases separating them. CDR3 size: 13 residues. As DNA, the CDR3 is TGTGCCAGCAGTCCTCCGGGACAAACTGAAGCTTTCTTT. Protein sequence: CASSPPGQTEAFF.

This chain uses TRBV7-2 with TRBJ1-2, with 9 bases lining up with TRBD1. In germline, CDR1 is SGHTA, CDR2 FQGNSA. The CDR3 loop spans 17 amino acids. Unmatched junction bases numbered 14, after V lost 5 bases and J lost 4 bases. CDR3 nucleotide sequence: TGTGCCAGCAGCCCTCGGGACAGGGTTTATTTGGGCTATGGCTACACCTTC. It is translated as CASSPRDRVYLGYGYTF. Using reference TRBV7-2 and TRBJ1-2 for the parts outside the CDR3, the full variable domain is GAGVSQSPSNKVTEKGKDVELRCDPISGHTALYWYRQSLGQGLEFLIYFQGNSAPDKSGLPSDRFSAERTGGSVSTLTIQRTQQEDSAVYLCASSPRDRVYLGYGYTFGSGTRLTVV.